Listed below are T cell receptor beta chains from one sample, sequenced in a study of T cell responses to AZD1222 COVID-19 vaccine. TCRdb keeps only in-frame clones here, not all; method: immunoSEQ multiplex PCR. The data hold 150,000 or so clones, with roughly 89% observed a single time. The source was peripheral blood, collected on day 0 of AZD1222 vaccination. Receptor source: an adult in good health. Both conserved end residues are part of each CDR3. D genes are given only for firm matches. Clone size is given for some rows only: seen once, a few or many times, or a class if the clone is expanded.

d_call clone_size j_call v_call cdr3_aa
TRBD1 . TRBJ2-1 TRBV7-2 CASSLDNRGNEQFF
. . TRBJ2-1 TRBV5-1 CASSLLRQKTYNEQFF
. few TRBJ1-5 TRBV28 CASSLTALGGNQPQHF
. . TRBJ1-2 TRBV30 CAWSGQQTNYGYTF
. . TRBJ1-3 TRBV19 CASSIQGTDSGNTIYF
TRBD1 . TRBJ1-1 TRBV5-4 CASTRGQGRTEAFF
TRBD2 few TRBJ2-1 TRBV10-3 CAISESSRTSGLNEQFF
TRBD1 . TRBJ1-6 TRBV9 CASSVGPGQDSPLHF
. . TRBJ2-7 TRBV7-2 CASSLSVGQLYSYEQYF
. . TRBJ2-1 TRBV11-2 CASSFSTGTFEQFF
. . TRBJ1-4 TRBV29-1 CSVEENEKLFF
. . TRBJ2-5 TRBV12-5 CASGLVTGTNYRETQYF
TRBD1 . TRBJ1-2 TRBV13 CASSKGTGANSGGYTF
TRBD2 few TRBJ2-3 TRBV11-2 CASSSSRLAGAPDTQYF
TRBD2 . TRBJ2-1 TRBV10-3 CAIRMTSGSPHEQFF
. . TRBJ2-7 TRBV27 CASSLRSYEQYF
. . TRBJ2-1 TRBV19 CATVARDRREQFF
. . TRBJ2-2 TRBV10-1 CASSESGGRHGELFF
TRBD1 . TRBJ2-6 TRBV5-1 CASSLAGQGAAGANVLTF
. . TRBJ1-4 TRBV6-5 CASTRLQGTNEKLFF
TRBD1 . TRBJ1-3 TRBV18 CASSLSGQPNTIYF
. . TRBJ1-5 TRBV19 CASRGWGDNQPQHF
. few TRBJ1-2 TRBV7-2 CASSPTRRNNYGYTF
. . TRBJ1-2 TRBV29-1 CSVDSTSNYGYTF
TRBD1 . TRBJ1-5 TRBV30 CAWTTTGGNQPQHF
. . TRBJ2-2 TRBV14 CASSQDSTGWISGELFF
. . TRBJ1-2 TRBV19 CASGPRGENYYGYTF
TRBD1 . TRBJ1-1 TRBV5-1 CASRGTGGTEAFF
TRBD1 . TRBJ2-7 TRBV10-3 CAISAIRGKSSYEQYF
. . TRBJ1-4 TRBV30 CAWTGLANEKLFF
. once TRBJ2-7 TRBV12-3/TRBV12-4 CASSPPSRDTPYF
. . TRBJ1-5 TRBV29-1 CSVGGGAGQPQHF
. . TRBJ1-6 TRBV11-2 CASSPGATGLGSPLHF
. once TRBJ1-1 TRBV30 CAWRTEVTEAFF
. . TRBJ1-2 TRBV5-6 CASSLAGRGLRDGYTF
. . TRBJ1-3 TRBV18 CASSPNGGSGNTIYF
. . TRBJ2-2 TRBV28 CASSAIPSFANTGELFF
. many TRBJ2-7 TRBV11-2 CASSLGSGAYEQYF
TRBD1 . TRBJ1-4 TRBV7-9 CASSLQGATNEKLFF
. . TRBJ1-1 TRBV25-1 CASIRTGPNTEAFF
TRBD1 . TRBJ1-1 TRBV7-9 CASSRTGATEAFF
. . TRBJ1-4 TRBV2 CASSEVAGQGNEKLFF
TRBD1 . TRBJ2-3 TRBV29-1 CSVEKGASTDTQYF